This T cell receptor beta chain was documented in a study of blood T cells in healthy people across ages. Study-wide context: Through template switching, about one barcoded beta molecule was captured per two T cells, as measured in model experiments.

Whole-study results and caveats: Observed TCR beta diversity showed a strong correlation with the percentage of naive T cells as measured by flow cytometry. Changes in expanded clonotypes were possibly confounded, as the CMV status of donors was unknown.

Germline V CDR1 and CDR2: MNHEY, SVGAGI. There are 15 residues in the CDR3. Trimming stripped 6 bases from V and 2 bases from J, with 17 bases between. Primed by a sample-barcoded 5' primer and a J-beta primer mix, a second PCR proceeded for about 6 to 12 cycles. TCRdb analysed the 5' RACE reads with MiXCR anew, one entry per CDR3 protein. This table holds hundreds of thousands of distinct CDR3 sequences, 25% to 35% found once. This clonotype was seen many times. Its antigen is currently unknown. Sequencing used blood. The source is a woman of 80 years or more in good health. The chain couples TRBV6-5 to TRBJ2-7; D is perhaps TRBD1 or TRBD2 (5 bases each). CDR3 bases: TGTGCCAGCAGACCCGACAGAGGGGCCACCTACGAGCAGTACTTC. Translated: CASRPDRGATYEQYF.